The clone carrying this TCR beta chain was counted many times. Trimming removed 1 base at V and 3 bases at J, with 4 bases between. The CDR3 is made up of 13 amino acids. The germline V gene has CDR1 SNHLY and CDR2 FYNNEI. This sample was taken from a study of regulatory T cells in long-lasting Graves disease. As to time point: newly diagnosed GD, antithyroid drugs for less than 3 months. Extracted RNA from PBMCs served as the source of the TCR library. American Thyroid Association guidelines were used to diagnose Graves' disease. Sequencing libraries for TCR beta were prepared with iRepertoire HTBI primers and Arm-PCR of CDR3 regions. A single record per CDR3 protein comes from TCRdb applying MiXCR to the multiplex PCR reads. The sample has approximately 540,000 distinct CDR3 sequences; 12% are singletons. The sample was also reused in another study, on T cells in Graves' hyperthyroidism and ophthalmopathy. That work adds: Diagnostic assessment was based on clinical symptoms, serum thyroxine and TRAb, thyroid ultrasound and orbital computed tomography.

This chain joins TRBV2 and TRBJ2-1, with no clear D. This TCR was recovered from a woman aged 25 to 39 with Graves disease. The source was peripheral blood mononuclear cells (PBMCs), collected at new diagnosis, from a patient treated with antithyroid drugs. DNA for the CDR3: TGTGCCAGCAGTGAAGAGGGCTACAATGAGCAGTTCTTC. Protein product: CASSEEGYNEQFF.